This T cell receptor (beta chain) was sequenced during a study of CXCR3-negative and CXCR3-positive naive CD8 T cells. The study's findings and limits: For the naive subsets, surface CD5 was similar, and TCR strength was inferred from TRB CDR3 properties. Sequencing showed both naive subsets with comparably high diversity, and memory CD8+ cells much lower.

The libraries of TRB cDNA were constructed through 5' RACE using UMI labels. TCRdb reworked the 5' RACE reads into one entry per CDR3 protein, no DNA. The table lists tens of thousands of distinct CDR3 sequences. Comment on this clonotype: Its antigen is undetermined.

Identification of naive CD8+ T cells rested on CD45RO-CCR7+CD27+CD95- status. The CDR3 extends over 14 amino acids. Germline CDR1 and CDR2: MNHEY and SVGEGT. Sequences were obtained from naive CXCR3- CD8+ T cells from blood. Subset of the sample: CD45RO-CCR7+CD27+CD95- naive CD8+ T cells lacking CXCR3 (TNR3-). The rearrangement links TRBV6-2 or TRBV6-3 to TRBJ1-5; TCRdb gives TRBD1 as the D gene, but with no DNA this cannot be confirmed. The clonotype originates from a human donor in good health. Some clones in this sample may be carry-over from other donors' samples. The CDR3 reads CASRQTGVNQPQHF.